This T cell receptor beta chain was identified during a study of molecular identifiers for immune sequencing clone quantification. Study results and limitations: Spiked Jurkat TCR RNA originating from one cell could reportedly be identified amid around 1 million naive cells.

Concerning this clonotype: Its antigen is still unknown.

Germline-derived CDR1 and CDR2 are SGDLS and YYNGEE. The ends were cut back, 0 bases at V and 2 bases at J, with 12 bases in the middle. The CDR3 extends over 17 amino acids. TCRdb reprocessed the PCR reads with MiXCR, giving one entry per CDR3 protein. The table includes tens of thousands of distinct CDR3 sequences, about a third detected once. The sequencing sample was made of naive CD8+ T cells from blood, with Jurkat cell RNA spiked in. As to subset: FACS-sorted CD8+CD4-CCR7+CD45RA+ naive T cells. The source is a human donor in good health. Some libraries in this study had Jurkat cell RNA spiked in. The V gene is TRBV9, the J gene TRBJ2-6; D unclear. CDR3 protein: CASSVDSKGAGANVLTF. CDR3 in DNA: TGTGCCAGCAGCGTAGACTCCAAGGGCGCTGGGGCCAACGTCCTGACTTTC.